These T cell receptor beta chains were read from a single sample in a study of CD8 T cells in Susac syndrome. Via MiXCR, TCRdb re-called the immunoSEQ multiplex PCR reads, giving one row per CDR3 protein. The sample holds about 110,000 distinct CDR3 sequences; approximately 94% are singletons and the top ten take 0.4% to 0.5%. The sequenced sample consisted of CD8+ T cells from PBMCs. These receptor sequences come from a human donor with Susac syndrome. The conserved cysteine and the conserved F or W are not part of the CDR3 here. Clone size is shown for a subset of rows, as once, few, many or a class of expanded clone.

>TRBV20-1|NA|TRBJ2-5
SARAGDFQETQY
>TRBV7-9|NA|TRBJ1-6
ASSLEQLSSYNSPLH
>TRBV12-3/TRBV12-4|NA|TRBJ1-1
ASSLTGDEAF
>TRBV9|NA|TRBJ1-2
ASSGNGYT
>TRBV11-1|NA|TRBJ2-1
ASSLVRHEQF
>TRBV6-5|NA|TRBJ1-2
ASSYQNSYGYT
>TRBV7-9|NA|TRBJ2-7
ASGGNEQY
>TRBV29-1|once|TRBJ2-2
SVGTSDSTGELF
>TRBV5-6|NA|TRBJ2-5
ASSTGWEQETQY
>TRBV3-1|once|TRBJ1-2
ASSQDRQGDGYT
>TRBV10-3|NA|TRBJ2-7
AISEITGGPYEQY
>TRBV27|NA|TRBJ2-7
ASSLGQGNYEQY
>TRBV29-1|NA|TRBJ1-2
SVANRGFGYT
>TRBV7-3|NA|TRBJ2-7
ASSFGPTYEQY
>TRBV12-3/TRBV12-4|NA|TRBJ1-2
ASSLGQTGYT
>TRBV27|NA|TRBJ1-2
ASSLRGGGGYGYT
>TRBV3-1|NA|TRBJ1-6
ASNTGRDSPLH
>TRBV7-2|NA|TRBJ2-7
ASSFRTGGGDEQY
>TRBV21-1|NA|TRBJ2-7
ASSGDRQKKGQY
>TRBV6-1|NA|TRBJ1-1
ASSVISRVNTEAF
>TRBV9|NA|TRBJ2-3
ASSVGVGGTDTQY
>TRBV29-1|NA|TRBJ1-2
SVGGGHNYGYT
>TRBV14|NA|TRBJ2-5
ASSQDRRGAQETQY
>TRBV20-1|NA|TRBJ2-4
SAGTSETKNIQY
>TRBV5-4|NA|TRBJ2-2
ASSAEVGGNTGELF
>TRBV15|NA|TRBJ1-5
ATSRDRGGGNQPQH
>TRBV29-1|NA|TRBJ2-7
SAEPPGQQNPYEQY
>TRBV15|NA|TRBJ1-1
ATSREGNTEAF
>TRBV27|NA|TRBJ2-3
ASSSLIGDTQY
>TRBV9|NA|TRBJ1-5
ASSPGGLSQPQH
>TRBV9|NA|TRBJ1-1
ASSVRRESGEDTEAF
>TRBV28|NA|TRBJ1-2
ASSNPQRDSFNYGYT
>TRBV29-1|NA|TRBJ2-3
SVFGPTDTQY
>TRBV3-1|NA|TRBJ1-2
ASSPTGGGNGYT
>TRBV19|NA|TRBJ2-7
ASSWAGEFYEQY
>TRBV9|NA|TRBJ2-5
ASSAAGAQY
>TRBV20-1|NA|TRBJ1-5
SARERRGSNQPQH
>TRBV4-2|NA|TRBJ1-1
ASSQGASLPNTEAF
>TRBV9|few|TRBJ2-2
ASSRTGELF
>TRBV20-1|NA|TRBJ2-1
SARASGGPYEQF
>TRBV19|NA|TRBJ2-1
ASSISVGPYNEQF
>TRBV14|NA|TRBJ1-2
ASSPFEDRLNYGYT
>TRBV20-1|NA|TRBJ2-1
SARDWRGDEQF
>TRBV6-5|NA|TRBJ1-6
ASGTGSLNSPLH